A single sample gave rise to the 14 T cell receptor beta chains below, sequenced in a study of blood T cell repertoires in COVID-19. Here immunoSEQ multiplex PCR was the method, and the copy in TCRdb shows in-frame clones only, minus some. The repertoire holds around 250,000 clones, with over 75% as singletons. The specimen was peripheral blood. The receptor source for this set is a young man who had recovered from COVID-19.

The gene calls are TRBV18 and TRBJ1-3; no definite D call. Germline V CDR1 and CDR2: KGHSH, LQKENI. The CDR3 consists of 15 residues. Trimming took 5 bases from V and 6 from J, leaving 17 bases between them. CDR3 in DNA: TGTGCCAGCTCATCTAGACGATCACTTGAAAACACCATATATTTT. This codes for CASSSRRSLENTIYF.

This chain joins TRBV20-1 and TRBJ1-4, with unresolved D. The CDR3 is made up of 11 amino acids. Germline lookup yields CDR1 DFQATT and CDR2 SNEGSKA (reference sequence). V was trimmed by 4 bases and J by 7 bases, leaving 7 bases between them. Here the CDR3 DNA reads TGCAGTGCTACTAGATCTGAAAAACTGTTTTTT. It codes for CSATRSEKLFF.

CDR3 bases: TGTGCCAGCAGCTTGGGACTAGGGGGCACAGATACGCAGTATTTT. Amino acid sequence: CASSLGLGGTDTQYF. J is TRBJ2-3 and V is TRBV5-6; D is perhaps TRBD2 (6 bases). V was cut by 0 bases and J by 1 base, with 9 bases left in between. Germline CDR1 SGHDT, CDR2 YYEEEE. There are 15 residues in the CDR3.

This clone has at least ten counts. The chain couples TRBV6-5 to TRBJ2-5; possibly TRBD1 for D (6 bases). Germline CDR1 is MNHEY and CDR2 is SVGAGI. This CDR3 has 14 residues. V was pared by 5 bases and J by 3 bases, with 13 bases between. CDR3 amino acids: CASSIGTRKETQYF. As DNA, the CDR3 is TGTGCCAGCAGTATCGGGACAAGGAAAGAGACCCAGTACTTC.

The sample holds a few counts of this clone. The J gene is TRBJ2-5, the V gene TRBV7-8, with D possibly being TRBD1 (8 bases). The germline CDR1 and CDR2 sequences are SGHVS and FQNEAQ. The CDR3 loop spans 16 amino acids. The V end was cut by 6 bases, the J end by 7 bases, with 24 bases between. As DNA, the CDR3 is TGTGCCAGCAGACCCGCTCTAGCGGACAGGGTTAGGACCCAGTACTTC. This codes for CASRPALADRVRTQYF.

The chain has TRBV5-1 and TRBJ2-5; 8 bases match TRBD2. The J segment lost 5 bases and the V segment lost 4 bases, leaving 13 bases of the junction unmatched. The CDR3 contains 16 residues. Looked up from germline, CDR1 is SGHRS and CDR2 is YFSETQ. CDR3 in amino acids: CASSPGVGGAWETQYF. CDR3 DNA: TGCGCCAGCAGCCCCGGGGTCGGGGGGGCCTGGGAGACCCAGTACTTC. The whole variable domain, filled in from reference TRBV5-1 and TRBJ2-5, reads KAGVTQTPRYLIKTRGQQVTLSCSPISGHRSVSWYQQTPGQGLQFLFEYFSETQRNKGNFPGRFSGRQFSNSRSEMNVSTLELGDSALYLCASSPGVGGAWETQYFGPGTRLLVL.

The chain links TRBV28 to TRBJ1-2; TRBD1 matches at 10 bases. The germline V gene encodes CDR1 MDHEN and CDR2 SYDVKM. The V gene end was trimmed by 4 bases and the J gene end by 6 bases; junction bases not matched to a gene: 8. The CDR3 has 15 amino acids. The CDR3 region has the DNA TGTGCCAGCAGTTCGAAAGGGACAGGGGAGGATGGCTACACCTTC. As protein: CASSSKGTGEDGYTF.

This chain uses TRBV23-1 with TRBJ1-1, with 9 bases identical to TRBD1. TRBV23-1 is an ORF; its function is uncertain. The trim removed 4 bases at V and 2 bases at J, leaving 17 bases unmatched. The CDR3 extends over 19 amino acids. CDR3 amino acids: CASSPGEGTGLRTNTEAFF. CDR3 DNA sequence: TGCGCCAGCAGTCCGGGGGAGGGGACAGGGTTACGTACCAACACTGAAGCTTTCTTT.

The chain couples TRBV4-1 to TRBJ2-2, with TRBD1 matching 7 bases. This CDR3 is 14 amino acids long. The J segment lost 7 bases and the V segment lost 4 bases, leaving 6 bases of the junction unmatched. From germline, CDR1 is MGHRA and CDR2 YSYEKL. CDR3 sequence reads: CASSLSTGSGELFF. Here the CDR3 DNA reads TGCGCCAGCAGCCTCTCGACAGGGAGCGGGGAGCTGTTTTTT.

The chain joins TRBV2 to TRBJ2-1; 8 bases agree with TRBD2. Germline values: CDR1 SNHLY, CDR2 FYNNEI. After removal of 5 bases from V and 4 bases from J, the junction contained 4 bases not matched to a gene. The CDR3 runs 14 residues. In DNA form, the CDR3 reads TGTGCCAGCAGTCCATCTAGCGGGTACAATGAGCAGTTCTTC. Protein: CASSPSSGYNEQFF.

The chain employs TRBV28 and TRBJ2-7; D is possibly TRBD1 (6 bases). V lost 7 bases and J 2 bases, leaving 18 bases between the germline ends. Germline V CDR1 and CDR2: MDHEN, SYDVKM. The CDR3 sequence is 15 residues long. Here the CDR3 DNA reads TGTGCCAGCACCGATGGGGGCAGGTCACCCTACGAGCAGTACGTC. This translates into CASTDGGRSPYEQYV.

The chain uses TRBV11-2 and TRBJ1-1; D is undetermined. CDR1 and CDR2 (germline): SGHAT, FQNNGV. This CDR3 is built from 14 residues. Trimming pared 1 base from V and 2 bases from J, leaving 8 bases between. The CDR3 protein is CASSLVAGNTEAFF. In DNA form, the CDR3 reads TGTGCCAGCAGCTTAGTCGCGGGTAACACTGAAGCTTTCTTT.

CDR3 nucleotide sequence: TGTGCCACCAGTGGCGCGGGGGGTAGCGGACTTAGCACAGATACGCAGTATTTT. This sequence encodes CATSGAGGSGLSTDTQYF. The chain recombines TRBV24-1 with TRBJ2-3; 8 positions match TRBD2. The germline gives CDR1 KGHDR, CDR2 SFDVKD. After removal of 5 bases from V and 0 bases from J, the junction contained 12 bases not matched to a gene. CDR3 length: 18 residues.

The chain is built from TRBV28 and TRBJ1-2; tentatively, D is TRBD1 (5 bases). Per the germline V gene, CDR1 is MDHEN and CDR2 is SYDVKM. Between the trimmed V and J ends, which lost 2 bases and 0 bases, there was a span of 10 bases. CDR3 length equals 15 residues. The CDR3 spells CASSLRDFANYGYTF. CDR3 DNA sequence: TGTGCCAGCAGTTTAAGGGACTTTGCTAACTATGGCTACACCTTC.